This paragraph covers one T cell receptor beta chain sequence. The antigen is unknown. From germline, CDR1 is SGHRS and CDR2 YFSETQ. The ends were cut back, 4 bases at V and 5 bases at J, with 7 bases in the middle. CDR3 length: 11 amino acids. PCR used 60 Vbeta primers and 13 Jbeta primers. Sequencing used immunoSEQ multiplex PCR; TCRdb keeps in-frame clones, though not all of them. This table holds 90,000 to 150,000 clones, 75% to 80% found once. Although they were nominally healthy when sampled, donors likely had unrecorded immune exposures. These data are taken from a study of cytomegalovirus exposure and HLA in healthy donors. Study results and caveats: An analysis done earlier found most TCR beta V segments productive about 90% or about 30% of the time. Analyzed later, association rates of TCRs varied across HLA loci, with DRB1 most and HLA-C fewest. Presence/absence results assume similar sequencing depth per donor, which may not hold.

Sequencing was carried out using PBMCs. The TCR was taken from a woman between 40 and 55 years old in good health and CMV-seropositive. The chain uses TRBV5-1 and TRBJ2-7, with D perhaps matching TRBD2 (5 bases). The CDR3 region is CASSVRDEQYF. In DNA form, the CDR3 reads TGCGCCAGCAGCGTGAGGGACGAGCAGTACTTC.